This T cell receptor beta chain came from a study of CD8 T cells in Susac syndrome. Study-level information: At the time of blood draw, patients with Susac syndrome were therapy-naive, receiving corticosteroids, or receiving intravenous immunoglobulin alone. Study conclusions and caveats: In Susac patients, clonal expansion was not detected in CD4+ cells.

TCR beta was sequenced from blood CD8+ and CD4+ T cells. This CDR3 is 13 amino acids long. From germline, CDR1 is DFQATT and CDR2 SNEGSKA (reference sequence). V was shortened by 4 bases and J by 5 bases, with 14 bases between the two germline ends. With respect to this clonotype: Its specificity is unknown.

An input of about 0.5 to 1 ug of RNA was subjected to reverse transcription using random hexamers. TCR beta CDR3 was amplified by immunoSEQ covering 54 Vbeta and 13 Jbeta. TCRdb itself ran the immunoSEQ multiplex PCR reads through MiXCR, one entry per CDR3 protein. The sample shows about 150,000 distinct CDR3 sequences, approximately 94% of them seen only once. This clonotype was obtained from a human donor with Susac syndrome. Sequenced sample: CD4+ T cells from PBMCs. The chain carries TRBV20-1 and TRBJ2-5, with D perhaps TRBD2 (5 bases). The DNA for the CDR3 is TGCAGTGCTAAAAAGAGCGGCCGGGAGACCCAGTACTTC. Protein sequence: CSAKKSGRETQYF.